This TCR beta chain derives from a study of T cells in Graves' hyperthyroidism and ophthalmopathy. The CDR3 runs 13 residues. The germline V gene encodes CDR1 MNHEY and CDR2 SMNVEV (reference sequence). The V end was cut by 8 bases, the J end by 1 base, with 12 bases between. RNA transcripts were the template for amplifying TCR beta CDR3 regions. HTBI primers drove first-round RT-PCR of the TCR CDR3. TCRdb ran MiXCR on the multiplex PCR reads and lists one entry per CDR3 protein. The sample records some 400,000 distinct CDR3 sequences, approximately 15% being singletons. This clonotype was seen repeatedly, ten times or more. The antigen is undetermined. Findings and limits, study-wide: Stable hyperthyroidism was separated from ophthalmopathy by a model based on 13 V-J features. It was a median around 6 months before onset that the model predicted ophthalmopathy.

Patients showing uncontrolled infection, other autoimmune disease, pregnancy or lactation were ineligible. Diagnoses rested on clinical symptoms, serum thyroxine and TRAb, thyroid ultrasound and orbital computed tomography. The receptor comes from a woman in her fifties or sixties with Graves' hyperthyroidism. Input material: blood. The gene calls are TRBV27 and TRBJ2-7; TRBD1 is a possible D gene (6 bases). For the CDR3, the DNA is TGTGCCAGCCGGGACACCAATTCCTACGAGCAGTACTTC. It yields the protein CASRDTNSYEQYF.